The source of this TCR beta chain is a study of blood T cells in healthy people across ages. General study findings and limits: Per-million-T-cell TCR beta diversity fell roughly linearly with age. Because sorting was not performed, PBMCs prevented conclusive naive versus antigen-experienced comparison.

V was shortened by 5 bases and J by 8 bases, with 8 bases between the two germline ends. Germline loops: CDR1 SGHRS, CDR2 YFSETQ. CDR3 length: 11 residues. Then a second PCR, running roughly 6 to 12 cycles, was carried out with a sample-barcoded 5' primer and a J-beta primer mix. TCRdb recomputed calls from the 5' RACE reads with MiXCR, one row per CDR3 protein. The sample consists of roughly 1,300,000 distinct CDR3 sequences, approximately 59% of them appearing once. As concerns this clonotype: Antigen: not known.

Material: blood. The gene calls are TRBV5-1 and TRBJ2-1; weak D call: TRBD2 (5 bases). The sequence came from a man younger than 30 in good health. The CDR3 protein is CASRDFDEQFF. The CDR3, as DNA: TGCGCCAGCAGGGACTTCGATGAGCAGTTCTTC.